This TCR beta chain was documented in a study of cytomegalovirus exposure and HLA in healthy donors. Study-wide context: About 180 million T cells yielded 90 million to 130 million unique TCR beta sequences, as an earlier analysis found. General study points: Later work showed greater clonal expansion in HLA-associated TCR beta chains than in equally common others.

V was clipped by 6 bases and J by 0 bases, with 13 bases between them. The germline V gene encodes CDR1 MNHEY and CDR2 SVGAGI. The CDR3 has 15 amino acids. About this clone itself: Its antigen is not known.

With 60 Vbeta and 13 Jbeta primers, the PCR was carried out. Sequencing used immunoSEQ multiplex PCR; TCRdb keeps in-frame clones, though not all of them. The sample includes 75,000 to 95,000 clones, 80% to 90% of them seen just once. The chain uses TRBV6-5 and TRBJ2-3; TRBD2 is a possible D gene (6 bases). The TCR comes from a woman between 18 and 30 years old in good health and CMV-seropositive. Sequencing was done on a sample of PBMCs. CDR3 sequence (DNA): TGTGCCAGCAGAACGTCTGGGACTAGCACAGATACGCAGTATTTT. It translates to CASRTSGTSTDTQYF.